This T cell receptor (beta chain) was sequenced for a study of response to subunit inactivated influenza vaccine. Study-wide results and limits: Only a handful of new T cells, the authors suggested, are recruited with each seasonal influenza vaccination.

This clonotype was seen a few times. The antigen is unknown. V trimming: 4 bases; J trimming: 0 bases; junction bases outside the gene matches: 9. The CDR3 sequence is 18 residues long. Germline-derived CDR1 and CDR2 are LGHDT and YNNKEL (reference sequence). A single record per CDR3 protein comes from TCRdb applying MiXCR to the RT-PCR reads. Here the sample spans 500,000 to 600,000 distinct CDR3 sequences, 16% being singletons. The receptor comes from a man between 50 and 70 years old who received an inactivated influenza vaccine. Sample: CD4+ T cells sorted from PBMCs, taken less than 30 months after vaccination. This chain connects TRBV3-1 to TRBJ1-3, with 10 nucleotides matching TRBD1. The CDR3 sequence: CASSRRRGTGDSGNTIYF. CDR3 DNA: TGTGCCAGCAGCCGGCGAAGGGGGACAGGGGACTCTGGAAACACCATATATTTT.